This T cell receptor beta chain was observed in a study of regulatory T cells in long-lasting Graves disease. Findings of the study overall: Persistent disease exhibited a predilection for TRBV28, TRBJ1-2 and TRBJ2-5.

Turning to this clonotype: Its target is unknown.

Construction of TCR beta libraries relied on iRepertoire HTBI primers and on Arm-PCR targeting CDR3 regions. TCRdb called the multiplex PCR reads again in MiXCR, with one record for every CDR3 protein. This table holds 550,000 to 600,000 distinct CDR3 sequences, roughly 15% found once. The CDR3 sequence is 17 residues long. From germline, CDR1 is SGHRS and CDR2 YFSETQ. With V trimmed by 3 bases and J by 4 bases, 12 bases remained unmatched. The time point was: newly diagnosed GD, antithyroid drugs for less than 3 months. PBMC-derived RNA was used for the TCR library. Separately, the same data were catalogued under a study of T cells in Graves' hyperthyroidism and ophthalmopathy. That study reports: An initial round of RT-PCR targeting the TCR CDR3 relied on the HTBI primer set. The majority of expanded thyroid clonotypes above 0.001 also appeared in blood.

The TCR comes from a man aged 18 to 29 with Graves disease. The chain has TRBV5-1 and TRBJ2-3, with TRBD2 identical over 9 bases. The sample was peripheral blood mononuclear cells (PBMCs), taken at new diagnosis, from a patient treated with antithyroid drugs. DNA for the CDR3: TGCGCCAGCAGCTATACCCTGGCGGGAGGGCCCCCAGATACGCAGTATTTT. As protein: CASSYTLAGGPPDTQYF.